These 11 T cell receptor beta chains originate from one sample sequenced in a study of blood T cell repertoires in COVID-19. TCRdb keeps only in-frame clones here, not all; method: immunoSEQ multiplex PCR. This table holds about 130,000 clones, 85% found once. Sequencing was done on a sample of peripheral blood. The receptors were sampled from an elderly woman with acute or convalescent COVID-19.

This clone has just one count. The chain joins TRBV29-1 to TRBJ1-1; D perhaps matches TRBD1 (6 bases). V gave up 2 bases and J gave up 3 bases, with 13 bases separating them. The CDR3 extends over 14 amino acids. CDR1 and CDR2 from the germline V gene are SQVTM and ANQGSEA. The CDR3 bases are TGCAGCGTTGAAACAGGGACGTCGGACACTGAAGCTTTCTTT. The encoded protein is CSVETGTSDTEAFF.

This chain joins TRBV7-2 and TRBJ1-1, with TRBD1 identical over 8 bases. From germline, CDR1 is SGHTA and CDR2 FQGNSA. Germline trimming cut 4 bases from V and 3 bases from J; bases unmatched to any gene: 7. The CDR3 runs 15 residues. CDR3 nucleotide sequence: TGTGCCAGCAGCTCCAGGGGGCGCATCCACACTGAAGCTTTCTTT. Protein sequence: CASSSRGRIHTEAFF.

Written as DNA, the CDR3 is TGTGCCAGCAGCTTTCAAACCGGCTCCTACAATGAGCAGTTCTTC. This gives the protein CASSFQTGSYNEQFF. This chain uses TRBV7-2 with TRBJ2-1; D is uncertain. In germline, CDR1 is SGHTA, CDR2 FQGNSA. Trimming removed 3 bases from V and 0 bases from J, with 9 bases in between. The CDR3 is 15 residues long. The full variable domain, its missing parts supplied by reference TRBV7-2 and TRBJ2-1, is GAGVSQSPSNKVTEKGKDVELRCDPISGHTALYWYRQSLGQGLEFLIYFQGNSAPDKSGLPSDRFSAERTGGSVSTLTIQRTQQEDSAVYLCASSFQTGSYNEQFFGPGTRLTVL.

The table lists this clone with a few counts. The chain has TRBV5-1 and TRBJ2-2; TRBD1 matches at 7 bases. The germline V gene encodes CDR1 SGHRS and CDR2 YFSETQ. Unmatched junction bases numbered 5, after V lost 0 bases and J lost 6 bases. This CDR3 has 15 amino acids. The DNA for the CDR3 is TGCGCCAGCAGCTTGGGGGGACAGATACCCGGGGAGCTGTTTTTT. The encoded protein is CASSLGGQIPGELFF. Drawing the rest from reference TRBV5-1 and TRBJ2-2, the complete variable domain is KAGVTQTPRYLIKTRGQQVTLSCSPISGHRSVSWYQQTPGQGLQFLFEYFSETQRNKGNFPGRFSGRQFSNSRSEMNVSTLELGDSALYLCASSLGGQIPGELFFGEGSRLTVL.

The chain uses TRBV19 and TRBJ2-5; 7 bases are a match to TRBD2. Looked up from germline, CDR1 is LNHDA and CDR2 is SQIVND (reference sequence). This CDR3 has 14 amino acids. J was trimmed by 6 bases and V by 3 bases; bases with no gene match: 7. The chain's CDR3 is CASSMGAGVKTQYF. The DNA for the CDR3 is TGTGCCAGTAGTATGGGCGCGGGGGTAAAGACCCAGTACTTC.

V usage is TRBV5-1 and J usage is TRBJ1-4, with D possibly being TRBD1 (5 bases). Germline V CDR1 and CDR2: SGHRS, YFSETQ. With 4 bases removed from V and 9 bases from J, the gap between germline ends came to 19 bases. This CDR3 is 15 amino acids long. CDR3 protein: CASSPGWGRGQKLFF. The CDR3 bases are TGCGCCAGCAGCCCGGGCTGGGGGAGGGGTCAAAAACTGTTTTTT.

This clone showed up just once. The chain employs TRBV7-9 and TRBJ1-5, with 7 bases lining up with TRBD1. V dropped 4 bases and J dropped 7; count of bases not matched to a gene: 4. In germline, CDR1 is SEHNR, CDR2 FQNEAQ (reference sequence). This CDR3 region has 13 residues. The CDR3 region is CASSSPGGQPQHF. The CDR3 DNA follows: TGTGCCAGCAGCTCCCCAGGGGGGCAGCCCCAGCATTTT.

The chain has TRBV5-4 and TRBJ1-1; D ambiguous. The CDR3 contains 13 residues. V was shortened by 0 bases and J by 3 bases, with 6 bases between the two germline ends. CDR1 is SGHNT and CDR2 is YYREEE in the germline V gene (reference sequence). The CDR3 bases are TGTGCCAGCAGCTTGGTCCCAGACACTGAAGCTTTCTTT. It is translated as CASSLVPDTEAFF.

J is TRBJ2-4 and V is TRBV7-2; unclear D gene. Trimming cost V 3 bases and J 2 bases, with 11 bases left between them. CDR3 length: 15 amino acids. Germline V CDR1 and CDR2: SGHTA, FQGNSA. DNA of the CDR3: TGTGCCAGCAGCTTTGAGGTTGTGTCCAAAAACATTCAGTACTTC. This translates into CASSFEVVSKNIQYF.

V gene TRBV11-1 combines with J gene TRBJ1-5; a weak D match, TRBD1 (5 bases). The germline V and J ends were trimmed by 5 bases and 6 bases, with 11 bases remaining between them. Germline CDR1 SGHAT, CDR2 FQDESV (reference sequence). This CDR3 comprises 13 residues. The CDR3 nucleotides are TGTGCCAGCAGCATAAGTCAGGGTCAGCCCCAGCATTTT. Translated, it gives CASSISQGQPQHF.

The chain combines TRBV15 with TRBJ1-2; 7 nucleotides line up with TRBD1. Germline values: CDR1 LNHNV, CDR2 YYDKDF (reference sequence). The CDR3 totals 15 residues. The trim removed 0 bases at V and 5 bases at J, leaving 6 bases unmatched. This CDR3 reads CATSREDRAQYGYTF. In DNA, the CDR3 is TGTGCCACCAGCAGAGAAGACAGGGCGCAGTATGGCTACACCTTC.